A selection of T cell receptor beta chains follows, all from one sample in a study of identical twins. TCRdb reprocessed the 5' RACE reads via MiXCR and lists one record per CDR3 protein. Of hundreds of thousands of distinct CDR3 sequences in the sample, approximately 6% were seen once. Sequences were obtained from naive T cells sorted from blood. The receptors shown here come from a man aged 18 to 29 in good health. Both conserved end residues are part of each CDR3. Each record gives: D gene, clone size, V gene, J gene, CDR3 DNA, CDR3 protein. The D gene is left open where the match is weak. Clone size is shown for a subset of rows, as once, few, many or a class of expanded clone.

>-|few|TRBV6-1|TRBJ1-2
TGTGCCAGCAGCCCCCCTGACAGGACGGGCTACACCTTC
CASSPPDRTGYTF
>-|-|TRBV5-1|TRBJ2-1
TGCGCCAGCAGTCCCGTGGAGTGGGCGGCCGGGGTTCGGGGGAATGAGCAGTTCTTC
CASSPVEWAAGVRGNEQFF
>-|many|TRBV20-1|TRBJ1-5
TGCAGTGCTAGGGTTAATAGCAATCAGCCCCAGCATTTT
CSARVNSNQPQHF
>-|-|TRBV7-7|TRBJ2-7
TGTGCCAGCAGCGTCGGAGGAGGGGACGGATTCTCCTACGAGCAGTACTTC
CASSVGGGDGFSYEQYF
>-|-|TRBV4-1|TRBJ2-3
TGCGCCAGCAGATACGAAGAGGGGCAAATAAGCACAGATACGCAGTATTTT
CASRYEEGQISTDTQYF
>TRBD1|-|TRBV4-1|TRBJ1-6
TGCGCCAGCAGCCATCCCACAAACAGGGGGATGGGTTCACCCCTCCACTTT
CASSHPTNRGMGSPLHF
>-|-|TRBV20-1|TRBJ1-5
TGCAGTGCTAGAGAGCCTCGAGGGCAGGGCTATAGCAATCAGCCCCAGCATTTT
CSAREPRGQGYSNQPQHF
>-|-|TRBV12-3/TRBV12-4|TRBJ2-5
TGTGCCAGCGGCTCCCACGGGTCGGAGACCCAGTACTTC
CASGSHGSETQYF
>-|many|TRBV9|TRBJ2-7
TGTGCCAGCAGCGTAGACCCGGGGGCCTACGAGCAGTACTTC
CASSVDPGAYEQYF
>-|-|TRBV6-5|TRBJ2-5
TGTGCCAGCGGCTACGTACCTAGCGACCAAGAGACCCAGTACTTC
CASGYVPSDQETQYF
>TRBD1|many|TRBV6-5|TRBJ2-1
TGTGCCAGCAGTTACTCGGACAGGGGTAGCAATGAGCAGTTCTTC
CASSYSDRGSNEQFF